The T cell receptor beta chain described here comes from a study of shared T cell receptors in the human thymus. Clones were sequenced by immunoSEQ multiplex PCR, and TCRdb holds only the in-frame ones, with some missing. This sample has under 450,000 clones; roughly 94% occur once, and the top ten carry roughly 0.02%. Trimming stripped 8 bases from V and 0 bases from J, with 20 bases between. CDR3 size: 18 residues. Germline values: CDR1 KGHSH, CDR2 LQKENI. The genes are TRBV18 and TRBJ2-6, with a weak D call TRBD1 (6 bases). Sequenced sample: thymocytes. The receptor was isolated from a human donor. CDR3 nucleotides: TGTGCCAGCGTTTCCAGGACAGCGAGCTTCTCTGGGGCCAACGTCCTGACTTTC. Translation gives CASVSRTASFSGANVLTF.